What follows describes a single TCR beta chain. The antigen is not known. The primer mix had 60 Vbeta and 13 Jbeta primers. Method: immunoSEQ multiplex PCR; TCRdb's copy keeps in-frame clones and lacks some. The table lists about 150,000 clones, 79% of them singletons. The CDR3 has 14 amino acids. The germline V and J ends were trimmed by 4 bases and 2 bases, with 12 bases remaining between them. Germline CDR1 is SGHAT and CDR2 is FQNNGV. The entry originates in a study of cytomegalovirus exposure and HLA in healthy donors. The study, taken as a whole, reports: Analyses of presence/absence relied on an assumption of roughly uniform sequencing depth across donors.

The TCR comes from a human donor in good health. The sequenced sample was PBMCs. The chain recombines TRBV11-2 with TRBJ2-7; possibly TRBD2 for D (6 bases). CDR3 sequence reads: CASSSLPGAYEQYF. The CDR3 DNA reads TGTGCCAGCAGCTCCCTTCCGGGAGCCTACGAGCAGTACTTC.